This T cell receptor (beta chain) appears in the sequencing data of a study of OX40 agonist ivuxolimab in advanced cancers. Broadly, across the study: Ivuxolimab was a fully human IgG2 agonistic monoclonal antibody targeting the costimulatory receptor OX40 (CD134). Of the approximately 54 patients in dose escalation, 19 had hepatocellular carcinoma, some 15 had melanoma, 9 had renal cell carcinoma and 9 had head and neck cancer. Prior anti-PD-1, anti-PD-L1 or anti-CTLA-4 therapy was permitted, and approximately 40% of dose-escalation patients had received checkpoint inhibitors. Peripheral TCRbeta sequencing was intended to test whether TCR sequence diversity was altered and clonal T-cell expansion was caused by ivuxolimab. The paper describes the monotherapy dose-escalation part (N ≈ 49 patients) of the phase I trial of ivuxolimab. Intravenous ivuxolimab was administered to patients every 2 weeks at six dose levels: 0.01, 0.1, 0.3, 1.5, 3 and 10 mg/kg. In the dose-escalation cohort, around four fifths of patients were male, and the mean age was approximately 60 years with a range of roughly 20 to 85. Partial responses occurred in three dose-escalation patients: two with cutaneous melanoma and one with hepatocellular carcinoma.

A note on this clone: Which antigen it targets is not known. No base quality values were provided; no much bigger clone lies one nucleotide off.

The research as a whole found: At doses from 0.1 to 3.0 mg/kg, clonal expansion was seen in both CD4+ and CD8+ blood T cells between baseline and week 6. Low levels of normalized T-cell clonal expansion were also seen in some nonresponding patients. On average, CD8+ T cells showed more expanded clones than CD4+ T cells after ivuxolimab. Partial responders in the 0.1-3.0 mg/kg groups had among the lowest normalized peripheral clonal expansion, especially among CD8+ T cells. The antigen specificity of the peripheral T cells that underwent clonal expansion was not determined.

The trial excluded patients who had a history of autoimmune disease or were on systemic immunosuppression. Peripheral blood for TCR sequencing was collected from all dose cohorts at baseline, on cycle 4 day 1, and on cycle 7 day 1. Samples came from an open-label, multicenter, first-in-human phase I dose-escalation trial of ivuxolimab. Adults with locally advanced or metastatic head and neck squamous cell, hepatocellular, melanoma or renal cell carcinoma were enrolled in the trial. CD4+ and CD8+ T cells were sorted separately from peripheral blood before TCR sequencing. Genomic DNA was isolated from the sorted cells so that the TCRbeta CDR3 region could be sequenced. TCRbeta CDR3 regions were sequenced using the immunoSEQ Assay. TCRdb provides this immuneACCESS table in a form limited to in-frame rearrangements. Some clones are lacking; in checked studies, under half of them reflect an unresolved V gene, and why the rest are absent is not known. The sample contains about 61,000 clones, about 92% of them found a single time. 20% to 30% of the sample goes to the ten largest clones.

CDR1 and CDR2, per the germline V gene, are SGDLS and YYNGEE. Spanning cysteine to phenylalanine, the CDR3 consists of 14 amino acids. The kept DNA is CDR3 alone, 42 bases in frame from the first base. V lost 3 bases and J lost 4 bases, and the count of bases not matched to a germline gene is 2. Specimen: CD4+ or CD8+ T cells sorted from blood, collected in a trial of the OX40 agonist ivuxolimab. The source of this sequence is an adult with an advanced solid tumor such as melanoma, head and neck, liver or kidney cancer. The rearrangement joined TRBV9 to TRBJ2-1; the central 9 bases match TRBD2. The CDR3: CASSASGGYNEQFF. Read as DNA, the sequence is TGTGCCAGCAGCGCGAGCGGGGGGTACAATGAGCAGTTCTTC.